Sequencing of this T cell receptor beta chain was carried out in a study of blood T cells in healthy people across ages. Combining a sample-barcoded 5' primer with a J-beta primer mix, a second PCR ran for roughly 7 to 11 cycles. TCRdb reprocessed the 5' RACE reads with MiXCR, giving one entry per CDR3 protein. The data show some 920,000 distinct CDR3 sequences, around 54% seen once. CDR1 is WSHSY, CDR2 SAAADI, per germline. V gave up 7 bases and J gave up 0 bases, with 5 bases separating them. The CDR3 sequence is 12 residues long. The rearrangement links TRBV10-2 to TRBJ2-3; D not resolved. The sequenced sample was blood. This TCR was sampled from a woman aged 55 to 70 in good health. CDR3 sequence reads: CASKASTDTQYF. The CDR3 DNA reads as TGCGCCAGCAAGGCTAGCACAGATACGCAGTATTTT.